These 9 T cell receptor beta chains were all obtained from the same sample, sequenced in a study of blood T cells in healthy people across ages. Alongside a J-beta primer mix, a sample-barcoded 5' primer served in a second PCR lasting about 6 to 11 cycles. MiXCR, run by TCRdb on the 5' RACE reads, gives a single entry per CDR3 protein. The sample consists of roughly 2 million distinct CDR3 sequences, about 50% of them appearing once. Sample: blood. The receptors were gathered from a woman aged 40 to 49 in good health.

The chain combines TRBV24-1 with TRBJ2-5; D not certain. Germline loops: CDR1 KGHDR, CDR2 SFDVKD. Trimming took off 0 bases at V and 5 bases at J, with 9 bases between the two ends. The CDR3 is 14 amino acids. The DNA of the CDR3 is TGTGCCACCAGTGATTTGAGGAGCGACGAGACCCAGTACTTC. It yields the protein CATSDLRSDETQYF.

The rearrangement joins TRBV6-6 to TRBJ2-5, with D tentatively TRBD2 (6 bases). The CDR3 has 14 amino acids. In germline, CDR1 is MNHNY, CDR2 SVGAGI (reference sequence). V lost 6 bases and J 5 bases, leaving 16 bases between the germline ends. This CDR3 reads CASRHQGGQETQYF. The CDR3 nucleotides read TGTGCCAGCAGACATCAGGGAGGTCAGGAGACCCAGTACTTC.

The rearrangement links TRBV20-1 to TRBJ1-4; D possibly corresponds to TRBD1 (6 bases). The CDR3 extends over 19 amino acids. Germline assignment: CDR1 DFQATT and CDR2 SNEGSKA (reference sequence). Trimming cost V 0 bases and J 4 bases, with 24 bases left between them. CDR3 nucleotide sequence: TGCAGTGCTAGAGATGGGTCCCCCGTCCGGGGGCCTCTTAATGAAAAACTGTTTTTT. It translates to CSARDGSPVRGPLNEKLFF.

This clonotype was detected a few times. The chain couples TRBV6-5 to TRBJ2-7; 12 nucleotides align to TRBD2. The CDR3 runs to 14 residues. V lost 4 bases and J lost 7; bases outside the gene matches: 5. Germline CDR1 is MNHEY and CDR2 is SVGAGI. CDR3 in DNA: TGTGCCAGCAGTTCCGGACTAGCGGGGAGAGAGCAGTACTTC. Translated, it gives CASSSGLAGREQYF.

The chain employs TRBV12-3 or TRBV12-4 and TRBJ2-2; D uncertain. This CDR3 comprises 14 residues. V gave up 3 bases and J gave up 8 bases, with 13 bases separating them. The CDR3 spells CASSFMPQAGELFF. The CDR3 coding sequence is TGTGCCAGCAGTTTTATGCCCCAGGCTGGGGAGCTGTTTTTT.

The J gene is TRBJ2-4, the V gene TRBV7-2; D call uncertain. Germline V gene sequence: CDR1 SGHTA, CDR2 FQGNSA. V lost 3 bases to trimming and J lost 6 bases, with 6 bases between them. The length of the CDR3 is 12 residues. The CDR3 loop reads CASSFQGNIQYF. The CDR3 DNA sequence: TGTGCCAGCAGCTTTCAAGGAAACATTCAGTACTTC.

The chain uses TRBV12-3 or TRBV12-4 and TRBJ2-1, with TRBD2 identical over 7 bases. There are 16 residues in the CDR3. With 6 bases clipped from V and 0 bases from J, the junction kept 8 bases outside the gene matches. In DNA, the CDR3 is TGTGCCAGCAGCCCACCCATAGCGGGCTCCTACAATGAGCAGTTCTTC. Protein: CASSPPIAGSYNEQFF.

The chain is built from TRBV7-2 and TRBJ1-1; D not resolved. From germline, CDR1 is SGHTA and CDR2 FQGNSA. The V and J ends lost 4 bases and 0 bases respectively, with 15 bases between them. CDR3 length equals 16 residues. Here the CDR3 reads CASSSNPRLMNTEAFF. The CDR3 nucleotides are TGTGCCAGCAGCTCAAATCCACGGCTCATGAACACTGAAGCTTTCTTT.

The chain joins TRBV7-9 to TRBJ1-5; D perhaps matches TRBD1 (5 bases). Trimming stripped 2 bases from V and 10 bases from J, with 15 bases between. Germline V gene sequence: CDR1 SEHNR, CDR2 FQNEAQ (reference sequence). CDR3 length equals 14 residues. CDR3 loop: CASSLTGPAGPQHF. CDR3 bases: TGTGCCAGCAGCTTAACAGGACCGGCGGGACCCCAGCATTTT.